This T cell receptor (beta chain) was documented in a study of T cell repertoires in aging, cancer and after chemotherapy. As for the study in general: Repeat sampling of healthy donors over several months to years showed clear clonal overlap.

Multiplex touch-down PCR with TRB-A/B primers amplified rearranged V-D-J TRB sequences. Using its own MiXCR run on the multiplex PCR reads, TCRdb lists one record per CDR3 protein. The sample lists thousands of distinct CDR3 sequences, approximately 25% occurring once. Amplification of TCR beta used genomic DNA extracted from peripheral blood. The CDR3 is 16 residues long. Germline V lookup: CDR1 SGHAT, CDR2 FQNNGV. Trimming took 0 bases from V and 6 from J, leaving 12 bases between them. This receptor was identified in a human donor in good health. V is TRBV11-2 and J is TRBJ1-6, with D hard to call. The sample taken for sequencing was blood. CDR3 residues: CASSLDFSGSNSPLHF. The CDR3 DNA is TGTGCCAGCAGCTTAGATTTTTCGGGCAGTAATTCACCCCTCCACTTT.